The source of this T cell receptor beta chain is a study of preoperative IRX-2 immunotherapy in early breast cancer. Treatment of the sample: preoperative locoregional IRX-2 cytokine immunotherapy. Patients received preoperative, locoregional IRX-2 cytokine immunotherapy in a phase Ib study. This table comes from immunoSEQ multiplex PCR, and its TCRdb copy is limited to in-frame clones, with some not included. The sample lists around 10,000 clones; roughly 80% were seen once. CDR1 and CDR2 from the germline V gene are SGHRS and YFSETQ. The CDR3 loop spans 14 amino acids. Deletions cut 0 bases from V and 6 bases from J, with 12 bases between.

This TCR was sampled from a human donor with breast cancer. This sample comprised lymph node tissue, obtained before IRX-2 immunotherapy. V usage is TRBV5-1 and J usage is TRBJ1-1, with D perhaps matching TRBD1 (5 bases). DNA of the CDR3: TGCGCCAGCAGCTTGGTCCAGGGTGAGGCTGAAGCTTTCTTT. It yields the protein CASSLVQGEAEAFF.